Detailed here is one TCR beta chain. This clone was seen just once. Its antigen remains unidentified. No base qualities exist here, and no much larger clone lies one base off it. Between the V and J ends, shortened by 2 bases and 3 bases respectively, the junction contains 7 bases. CDR3 length: 14 amino acids, cysteine to phenylalanine. Only the CDR3 region is kept as DNA, spanning 42 bases read in frame from base 1. The germline V gene yields KGHDR for CDR1 and SFDVKD for CDR2. TCRbeta CDR3 regions were amplified from genomic DNA by means of the immunoSEQ Assay, a bias-controlled multiplex PCR. As for the authors' bioinformatics: The number of nucleated cells in each sample was estimated from the amplification of reference gene primers within the assay. To quantify the absolute abundance of each unique TCRbeta CDR3 rearrangement, sequence reads were collapsed and filtered. For each sample, productive Simpson clonality was calculated as the square root of Simpson's diversity index over productive rearrangements. TCRdb stores this immuneACCESS table with in-frame sequences only. Part of the clones is absent; in the studies checked, under half of the shortfall reflects unresolved V genes, and no reason is known for the rest. That table is the source of V, J and clone size, and D and trimming were worked out from the DNA. The sample data list about 210,000 clones, and roughly four fifths of these were observed just once. The ten largest clones represent approximately 12% of the sample.

Whole blood was collected in K2EDTA tubes by collaborating institutions according to the institutions' own protocols. For TCRbeta analysis, collaborators shipped samples as frozen whole blood, isolated PBMCs, or DNA extracted from either of those sample types. The sample is drawn from a study of blood T cell repertoires in COVID-19 (dated by TCRdb to the early 2020s). At the level of the whole study: The collaborator samples originated in the United States, Italy and Spain and spanned the acute and convalescent phases of COVID-19. The material from the prospective study consisted of cDNA or gDNA derived from T cells, B-cell-depleted T cells, or PBMCs. The dataset comprised deeply sampled blood TCRbeta repertoires from subjects exposed to, actively infected with, or recovered from COVID-19. A freely available public database, intended as a resource for researchers studying the immune response to SARS-CoV-2, is where the repertoires were released. The samples were drawn from two sources: the first 160 participants of the ongoing ImmuneRACE study, and 950 to 1,500 subjects contributed by 6 global collaborators. Sample metadata almost always included a de-identified subject ID, COVID-19 status, age in years and sex. HLA class I and class II types, where available, came from metadata supplied by the sample provider rather than from assay-based typing. Results and caveats for the whole study, not just this receptor: The quantity of clinical and demographic metadata differed by source and by participant and was supplied without curation.

Rearrangement joined TRBV24-1 to TRBJ2-1, with the identity of the D gene unclear. Specimen: peripheral blood. This receptor was obtained from a middle-aged woman with acute or convalescent COVID-19. The DNA reads TGTGCCACCAGTGATTCTCACAACTACAATGAGCAGTTCTTC. Its coded protein is CATSDSHNYNEQFF.